The clone carrying this TCR beta chain has only a few counts. Its target is not known. RNA transcripts gave rise to amplified TCR beta CDR3 regions. The TCR CDR3 first-round RT-PCR relied on the HTBI primer set. TCRdb reanalysed the multiplex PCR reads using MiXCR and keeps one entry per CDR3 protein. The table records over 700,000 distinct CDR3 sequences, about 17% of them present only once. The source of the sample is a study of T cells in Graves' hyperthyroidism and ophthalmopathy. Study-wide background: Peripheral blood sampling occurred at initial diagnosis, before any treatment.

Regarding the study as a whole: Median prediction lead before ophthalmopathy onset was 5 to 7.5 months with the model.

Initially, at the first diagnosis of hyperthyroidism and before any ophthalmopathy symptoms, blood was sampled. The CDR3 sequence is 14 residues long. Germline assignment: CDR1 ENHRY and CDR2 SYGVKD. The J segment lost 0 bases and the V segment lost 4 bases, leaving 3 bases of the junction unmatched. The V gene is TRBV10-3, the J gene TRBJ2-7; 7 bases match TRBD1. Sequencing was performed on blood. The source of this sequence is a woman in her forties or fifties with Graves' hyperthyroidism that later progressed to Graves' ophthalmopathy. The CDR3 nucleotides read TGTGCCATCAGTGGGACAGGTCTCTCCTACGAGCAGTACTTC. Amino acid sequence: CAISGTGLSYEQYF.